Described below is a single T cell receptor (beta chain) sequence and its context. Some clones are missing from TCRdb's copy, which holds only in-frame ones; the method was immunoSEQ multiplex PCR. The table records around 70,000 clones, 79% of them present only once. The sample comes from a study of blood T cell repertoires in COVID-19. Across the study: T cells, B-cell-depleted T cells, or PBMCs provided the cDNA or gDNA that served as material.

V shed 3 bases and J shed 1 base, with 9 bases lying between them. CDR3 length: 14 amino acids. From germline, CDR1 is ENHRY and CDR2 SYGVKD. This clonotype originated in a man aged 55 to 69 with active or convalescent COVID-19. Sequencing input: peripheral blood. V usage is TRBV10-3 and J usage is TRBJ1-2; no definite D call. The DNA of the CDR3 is TGTGCCATCAGTGATCACGAACTTAACTATGGCTACACCTTC. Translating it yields CAISDHELNYGYTF.